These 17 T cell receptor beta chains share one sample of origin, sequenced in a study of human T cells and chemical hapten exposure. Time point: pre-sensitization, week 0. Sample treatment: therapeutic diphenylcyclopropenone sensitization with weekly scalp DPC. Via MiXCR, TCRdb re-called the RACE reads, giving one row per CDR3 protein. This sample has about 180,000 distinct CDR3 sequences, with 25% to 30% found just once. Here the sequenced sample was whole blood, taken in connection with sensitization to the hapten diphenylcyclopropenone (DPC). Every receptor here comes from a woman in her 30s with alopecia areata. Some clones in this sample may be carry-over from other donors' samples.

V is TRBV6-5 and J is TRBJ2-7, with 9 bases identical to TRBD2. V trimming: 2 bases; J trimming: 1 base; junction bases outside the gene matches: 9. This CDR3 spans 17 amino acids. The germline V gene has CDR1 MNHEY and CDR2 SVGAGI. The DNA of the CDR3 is TGTGCCAGCAGTTACGGACTGGCGGGGGGGCCTTCCTACGAGCAGTACTTC. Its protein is CASSYGLAGGPSYEQYF.

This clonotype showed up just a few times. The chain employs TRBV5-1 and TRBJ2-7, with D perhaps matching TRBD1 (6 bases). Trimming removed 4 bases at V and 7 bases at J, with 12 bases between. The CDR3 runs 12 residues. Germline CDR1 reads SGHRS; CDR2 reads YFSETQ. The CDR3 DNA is TGCGCCAGCAGCGGAACAGGGAAAGAGCAGTACTTC. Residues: CASSGTGKEQYF.

CDR3 region: CSVGLGGANEQFF. CDR3 bases: TGCAGCGTTGGGTTGGGGGGGGCCAATGAGCAGTTCTTC. The rearrangement uses TRBV29-1 and TRBJ2-1; the D gene is possibly TRBD2 (7 bases). Germline CDR1 is SQVTM and CDR2 is ANQGSEA. The CDR3 has 13 residues. Trimming removed 4 bases at V and 6 bases at J, with 13 bases between.

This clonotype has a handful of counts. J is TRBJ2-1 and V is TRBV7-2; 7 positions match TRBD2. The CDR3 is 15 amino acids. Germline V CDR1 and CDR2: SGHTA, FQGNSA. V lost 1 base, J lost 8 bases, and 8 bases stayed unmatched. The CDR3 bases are TGTGCCAGCAGCTTAGACTCGGGAGGTGGTGATGAGCAGTTCTTC. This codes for CASSLDSGGGDEQFF.

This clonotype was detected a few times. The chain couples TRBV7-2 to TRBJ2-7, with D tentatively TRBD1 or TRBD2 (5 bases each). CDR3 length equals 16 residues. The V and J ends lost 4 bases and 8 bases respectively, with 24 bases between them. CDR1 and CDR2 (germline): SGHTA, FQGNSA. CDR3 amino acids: CASSSSGTVVPRQQYF. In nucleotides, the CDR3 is TGTGCCAGCAGCTCATCCGGGACGGTGGTTCCTAGACAGCAGTACTTC.

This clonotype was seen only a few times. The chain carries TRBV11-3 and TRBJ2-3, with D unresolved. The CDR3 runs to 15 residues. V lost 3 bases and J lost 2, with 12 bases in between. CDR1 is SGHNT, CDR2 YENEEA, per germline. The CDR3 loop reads CASSFMRVTTDTQYF. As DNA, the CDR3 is TGTGCCAGCAGCTTCATGAGAGTCACCACAGATACGCAGTATTTT. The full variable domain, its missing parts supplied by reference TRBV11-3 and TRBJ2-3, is EAGVVQSPRYKIIEKKQPVAFWCNPISGHNTLYWYLQNLGQGPELLIRYENEEAVDDSQLPKDRFSAERLKGVDSTLKIQPAELGDSAVYLCASSFMRVTTDTQYFGPGTRLTVL.

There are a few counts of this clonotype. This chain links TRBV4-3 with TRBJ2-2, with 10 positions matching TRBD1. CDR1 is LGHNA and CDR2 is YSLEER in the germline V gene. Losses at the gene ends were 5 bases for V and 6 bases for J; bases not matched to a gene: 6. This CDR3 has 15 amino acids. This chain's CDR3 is CASSIRQGAAGELFF. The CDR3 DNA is TGCGCCAGCAGCATCAGACAGGGGGCCGCCGGGGAGCTGTTTTTT.

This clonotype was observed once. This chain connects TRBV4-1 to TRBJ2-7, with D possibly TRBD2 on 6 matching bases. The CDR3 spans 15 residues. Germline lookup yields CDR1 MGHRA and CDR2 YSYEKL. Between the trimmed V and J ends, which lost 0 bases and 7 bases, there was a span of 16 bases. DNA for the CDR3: TGCGCCAGCAGCCAAGAAAGTCAGCGGGTGAGTGAGCAGTACTTC. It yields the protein CASSQESQRVSEQYF.

CDR3: CASSLLGANEQFF. CDR3 DNA: TGTGCCAGCAGTTTATTGGGGGCGAATGAGCAGTTCTTC. The chain is built from TRBV28 and TRBJ2-1; D possibly corresponds to TRBD1 (6 bases). V was shortened by 1 base and J by 7 bases, with 8 bases between the two germline ends. There are 13 residues in the CDR3. CDR1 and CDR2 (germline): MDHEN, SYDVKM.

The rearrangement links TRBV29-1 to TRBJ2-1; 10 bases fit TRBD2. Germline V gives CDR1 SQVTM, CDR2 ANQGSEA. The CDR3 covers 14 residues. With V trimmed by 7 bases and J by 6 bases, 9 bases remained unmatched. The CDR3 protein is CSAALAGDANEQFF. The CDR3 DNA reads TGCAGCGCTGCCCTAGCGGGGGATGCCAATGAGCAGTTCTTC.

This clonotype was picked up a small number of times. CDR3 coding DNA: TGCAGCGCAGACCCAGGGTCCGGCTACACCTTC. Protein: CSADPGSGYTF. V and J are TRBV29-1 and TRBJ1-2, with D possibly matching TRBD1 (5 bases). The CDR3 is 11 residues long. V gave up 7 bases and J gave up 8 bases, with 14 bases separating them. CDR1 and CDR2 (germline): SQVTM, ANQGSEA.

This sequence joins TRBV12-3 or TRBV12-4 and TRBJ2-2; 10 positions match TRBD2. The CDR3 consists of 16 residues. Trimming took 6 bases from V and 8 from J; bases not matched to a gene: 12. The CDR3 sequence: CASSSERGGRDGELFF. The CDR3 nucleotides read TGTGCCAGCAGCAGCGAGCGGGGGGGCCGTGATGGGGAGCTGTTTTTT.

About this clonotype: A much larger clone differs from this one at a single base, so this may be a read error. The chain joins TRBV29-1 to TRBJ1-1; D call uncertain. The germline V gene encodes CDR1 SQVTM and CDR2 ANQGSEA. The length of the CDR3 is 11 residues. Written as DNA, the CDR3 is TGCAGCATTGAGTCGGGCGATGGGGCTTTCTTT. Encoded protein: CSIESGDGAFF. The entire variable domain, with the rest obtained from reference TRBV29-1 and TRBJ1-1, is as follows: SAVISQKPSRDICQRGTSLTIQCQVDSQVTMMFWYRQQPGQSLTLIATANQGSEATYESGFVIDKFPISRPNLTFSTLTVSNMSPEDSSIYLCSIESGDGAFFGQGTRLTVV.

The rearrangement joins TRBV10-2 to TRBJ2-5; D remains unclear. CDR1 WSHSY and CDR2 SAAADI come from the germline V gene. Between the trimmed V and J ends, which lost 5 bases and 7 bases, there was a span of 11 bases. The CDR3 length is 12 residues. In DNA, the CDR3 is TGCGCCAGCAGTAATCGATTCGGGACCCAGTACTTC. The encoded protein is CASSNRFGTQYF.

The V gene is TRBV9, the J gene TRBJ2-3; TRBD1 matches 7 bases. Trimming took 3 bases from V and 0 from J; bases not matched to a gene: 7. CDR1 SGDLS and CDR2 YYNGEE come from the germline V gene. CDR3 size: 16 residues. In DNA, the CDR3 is TGTGCCAGCAGCGCGGGGACAGCTATTAGCACAGATACGCAGTATTTT. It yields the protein CASSAGTAISTDTQYF.

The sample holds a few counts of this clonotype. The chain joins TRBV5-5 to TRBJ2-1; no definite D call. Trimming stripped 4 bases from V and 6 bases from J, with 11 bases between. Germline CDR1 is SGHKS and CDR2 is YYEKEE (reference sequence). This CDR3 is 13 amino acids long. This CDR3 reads CASSPASSNEQFF. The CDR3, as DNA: TGTGCCAGCAGCCCTGCTTCCAGCAATGAGCAGTTCTTC.

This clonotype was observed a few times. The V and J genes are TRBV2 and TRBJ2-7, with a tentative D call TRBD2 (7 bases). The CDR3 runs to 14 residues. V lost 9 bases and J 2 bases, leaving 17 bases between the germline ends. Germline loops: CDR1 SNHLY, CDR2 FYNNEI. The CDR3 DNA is TGTGCCAGTGAAGGGGGGGCGGGGACCTACGAGCAGTACTTC. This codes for CASEGGAGTYEQYF.